The T cell receptor beta chain described here comes from a study of T cells in Graves' hyperthyroidism and ophthalmopathy. Points from the study as a whole: Most thyroid clonotypes that were expanded above 0.001 also turned up in blood.

Uncontrolled infection, other autoimmune disease, pregnancy or lactation excluded patients. To note about this clonotype: Its antigen is not identified. At one of its ends the junction is not consistent with the germline gene, which may arise from a read error.

TCR beta CDR3 regions were amplified from RNA. The TCR CDR3 first-round RT-PCR relied on the HTBI primer set. From the multiplex PCR reads, TCRdb called clonotypes with MiXCR, one entry per CDR3 protein. Here the sample spans about 480,000 distinct CDR3 sequences, roughly an eighth being singletons. The sample was blood. This sequence was found in a woman in her late teens or twenties with Graves' hyperthyroidism.

CDR3 sequence reads: CASSQDRQGAGYGYTF. The DNA of the CDR3 is TGTGCCAGCAGCCAAGATAGACAGGGGGCAGGCTATGGCTACACCTTC. V is TRBV4-1 and J is TRBJ1-2, with TRBD1 matching 10 bases. CDR1 is MGHRA, CDR2 YSYEKL, per germline. This CDR3 contains 16 residues.